These T cell receptor beta chains were read from a single sample in a study of blood T cell repertoires in COVID-19. Sequenced by immunoSEQ multiplex PCR; TCRdb stores in-frame clones only, minus some. The sample lists about 270,000 clones, about 89% occurring once. The source material was peripheral blood. These receptors originate from a man in his forties with active or convalescent COVID-19. Both conserved end residues are part of each CDR3. Each record gives: J gene, V gene, D gene, CDR3 length, clone size, CDR3 protein, CDR3 DNA. The D gene is left open where the match is weak. For some rows the clone size is stated as once, few or many, or as a class when expanded; others skip it.

TRBJ2-2 TRBV24-1 - 15 - CATSTGRENTGELFF TGTGCCACCAGTACCGGCAGGGAGAACACCGGGGAGCTGTTTTTT
TRBJ2-7 TRBV7-9 - 12 - CGYTGPAGEQYF TGCGGATATACAGGGCCCGCCGGCGAGCAGTACTTC
TRBJ1-4 TRBV30 - 14 - CAWRDSSFNEKLFF TGTGCCTGGAGGGACAGCAGCTTTAATGAAAAACTGTTTTTT
TRBJ2-3 TRBV5-6 TRBD2 16 - CASSVGLAGGTDTQYF TGTGCCAGCAGCGTAGGACTAGCGGGCGGCACAGATACGCAGTATTTT
TRBJ2-5 TRBV29-1 TRBD1 14 - CSLTEQGSQETQYF TGCAGCCTTACTGAACAGGGGAGTCAAGAGACCCAGTACTTC
TRBJ1-2 TRBV25-1 - 15 - CASSARYGFSYGYTF TGTGCCAGCAGTGCGAGGTACGGTTTTAGCTATGGCTACACCTTC
TRBJ2-1 TRBV2 - 13 - CASSPDYNNEQFF TGTGCCAGCAGCCCGGACTACAACAATGAGCAGTTCTTC
TRBJ2-7 TRBV30 TRBD2 16 - CACSKSLAVLWNEQYF TGTGCCTGTTCGAAGAGCCTAGCGGTTCTATGGAACGAGCAGTACTTC
TRBJ2-7 TRBV11-2 TRBD2 13 - CASSLGLAYEQYF TGTGCCAGCAGCTTGGGACTAGCCTACGAGCAGTACTTC
TRBJ1-1 TRBV5-1 - 15 - CASGPRLGASTEAFF TGCGCCAGCGGCCCCCGACTGGGGGCTAGCACTGAAGCTTTCTTT
TRBJ2-5 TRBV30 TRBD1 13 - CAWRGQIQETQYF TGTGCCTGGAGGGGACAGATCCAAGAGACCCAGTACTTC
TRBJ2-7 TRBV6-5 - 15 - CASSLFWQGEYEQYF TGTGCCAGCAGTTTATTTTGGCAGGGCGAGTACGAGCAGTACTTC
TRBJ2-5 TRBV5-1 - 16 - CASSIFQGSGQETQYF TGCGCCAGCAGCATATTCCAGGGTAGTGGTCAAGAGACCCAGTACTTC
TRBJ1-1 TRBV10-3 TRBD1 15 - CATTLQGVLNTEAFF TGTGCCACCACACTTCAGGGGGTTCTGAACACTGAAGCTTTCTTT
TRBJ2-1 TRBV7-9 - 16 once CASSSAGELRDNEQFF TGTGCCAGCAGCTCCGCTGGGGAGTTAAGGGACAATGAGCAGTTCTTC
TRBJ1-2 TRBV5-1 TRBD1 15 - CASSIQGARDYGYTF TGCGCCAGCTCAATTCAGGGGGCGCGGGACTATGGCTACACCTTC
TRBJ2-1 TRBV4-1 TRBD2 14 - CASSRLAGGNEQFF TGCGCCAGCAGCCGGCTAGCGGGAGGAAATGAGCAGTTCTTC
TRBJ1-4 TRBV6-5 - 13 - CASRETLFEKLFF TGTGCCAGCAGGGAGACGCTGTTCGAAAAACTGTTTTTT
TRBJ2-1 TRBV5-1 - 14 - CASSRDSSYNEQFF TGCGCCAGCAGCCGAGATTCAAGCTACAATGAGCAGTTCTTC